This T cell receptor beta chain was recovered during a study of CD8 T cells in Susac syndrome. About the research overall: Patients with Susac syndrome had blood drawn and were at that point therapy-naive, on corticosteroids, or on intravenous immunoglobulin alone. Broader study findings: In TEMRA cells and active patients, CD8+ clonal expansion in Susac reached its peak.

The RNA input was roughly 0.45 to 1 ug, and it was reverse transcribed with random hexamers. Each CDR3 protein is one row after TCRdb ran MiXCR on the immunoSEQ multiplex PCR reads. The data hold around 81,000 distinct CDR3 sequences, with approximately 95% observed a single time. Worth noting for this clonotype: What it binds is unknown.

The trim removed 7 bases at V and 2 bases at J, leaving 4 bases unmatched. Per the germline V gene, CDR1 is WSHSY and CDR2 is SAAADI. The CDR3 loop spans 15 amino acids. This chain joins TRBV10-2 and TRBJ2-2; 10 bases match TRBD2. The sequence came from a human donor with Susac syndrome. Sequencing was carried out using CD8+ T cells from PBMCs. The CDR3 region is CASMSSGGNTGELFF. CDR3 in DNA: TGCGCCAGCATGTCTAGCGGGGGCAACACCGGGGAGCTGTTTTTT.